The 16 T cell receptor beta chains listed next were all sequenced from one sample in a study of STAT5B mutations in CD4+ large granular lymphocyte leukemia. Measured with immunoSEQ multiplex PCR; TCRdb has only the in-frame clones, and not every one. The data show tens of thousands of clones, with 82% seen just once and about 8.6% held by the top ten. Sequenced input: CD4+ T cells from blood buffy coats. Receptors were obtained from a human donor in good health.

Here the CDR3 reads CASSLRGSQAKNIQYF. The DNA of the CDR3 is TGCGCCAGCAGCTTGAGAGGGTCCCAAGCCAAAAACATTCAGTACTTC. V usage is TRBV5-1 and J usage is TRBJ2-4; tentative D call: TRBD2 (5 bases). Germline CDR1 and CDR2: SGHRS and YFSETQ. CDR3 length equals 16 residues. V was trimmed by 1 base and J by 0 bases, leaving 11 bases between them.

The chain is built from TRBV19 and TRBJ1-1; TRBD1 matches 8 bases. CDR3 length: 15 residues. Germline lookup yields CDR1 LNHDA and CDR2 SQIVND (reference sequence). After removal of 4 bases from V and 0 bases from J, the junction contained 4 bases not matched to a gene. The CDR3: CASSTETGVNTEAFF. The DNA of the CDR3 is TGTGCCAGTAGTACAGAGACAGGGGTGAACACTGAAGCTTTCTTT.

The rearrangement joins TRBV29-1 to TRBJ2-1; D might be TRBD1 (6 bases). The CDR3 sequence is 12 residues long. CDR1 is SQVTM, CDR2 ANQGSEA, per germline. Trimming stripped 7 bases from V and 5 bases from J, with 12 bases between. The CDR3, as DNA: TGCAGCGCGAGTTACAGGGACAATGAGCAGTTCTTC. Encoded protein: CSASYRDNEQFF.

This chain uses TRBV6-4 with TRBJ2-2, with a tentative D call TRBD1 (5 bases). Germline V gives CDR1 MRHNA, CDR2 SNTAGT. CDR3 length: 14 residues. Between the trimmed V and J ends, which lost 4 bases and 4 bases, there was a span of 10 bases. CDR3 nucleotide sequence: TGTGCCAGCAGTGGCAGGGCCGGCACCGGGGAGCTGTTTTTT. This translates into CASSGRAGTGELFF.

This chain uses TRBV23-1 with TRBJ2-7; D remains ambiguous. TRBV23-1 is treated as an ORF (open reading frame) with a function not yet certain. V was shortened by 3 bases and J by 1 base, with 19 bases between the two germline ends. The CDR3 sequence is 17 residues long. The CDR3 nucleotides read TGCGCCAGCAGTCATGGGTGTGGGGTTATCTGGTCCTACGAGCAGTACTTC. It yields the protein CASSHGCGVIWSYEQYF.

J is TRBJ1-1 and V is TRBV30, with D maybe TRBD1 (5 bases). With 1 base removed from V and 8 bases from J, the gap between germline ends came to 11 bases. Germline-derived CDR1 and CDR2 are GTSNPN and SVGIG (reference sequence). The CDR3 runs 12 residues. The DNA for the CDR3 is TGTGCCTGGAGTGGTTGGGGGTTAGAAGCTTTCTTT. Its protein product is CAWSGWGLEAFF.

The V gene is TRBV7-3, the J gene TRBJ2-2; D ambiguous. Trimming pared 6 bases from V and 5 bases from J, leaving 13 bases between. The CDR3 sequence is 14 residues long. CDR1 is SGHTA and CDR2 is FQGTGA in the germline V gene. CDR3 sequence: CASSWDYSTGELFF. CDR3 DNA sequence: TGTGCCAGCAGTTGGGATTACAGTACCGGGGAGCTGTTTTTT. The full variable domain, rest sourced from reference TRBV7-3 and TRBJ2-2, is GAGVSQTPSNKVTEKGKYVELRCDPISGHTALYWYRQSLGQGPEFLIYFQGTGAADDSGLPNDRFFAVRPEGSVSTLKIQRTERGDSAVYLCASSWDYSTGELFFGEGSRLTVL.

The chain combines TRBV11-2 with TRBJ2-3; no clear D gene. CDR1 is SGHAT, CDR2 FQNNGV, per germline. The CDR3 totals 13 residues. V dropped 5 bases and J dropped 0 bases, with 6 bases sitting between them. The CDR3 is CASSTTSTDTQYF. The CDR3 DNA is TGTGCCAGCAGCACCACTAGCACAGATACGCAGTATTTT.

This clone was recorded a few times. The gene calls are TRBV19 and TRBJ2-2; 9 bases align to TRBD1. V lost 5 bases to trimming and J lost 6 bases; unmatched junction nucleotides: 1. The germline V gene encodes CDR1 LNHDA and CDR2 SQIVND (reference sequence). CDR3 length equals 13 residues. The chain's CDR3 is CASSGTGSGELFF. The CDR3 DNA sequence: TGTGCCAGTAGTGGGACAGGGTCCGGGGAGCTGTTTTTT.

V usage is TRBV18 and J usage is TRBJ2-2; D not resolved. CDR1 is KGHSH, CDR2 LQKENI, per germline. The ends were cut back, 1 base at V and 4 bases at J, with 1 base in the middle. The CDR3 contains 12 residues. CDR3 in amino acids: CASSPRTGELFF. The CDR3 DNA follows: TGTGCCAGCTCACCACGCACCGGGGAGCTGTTTTTT.

The V and J genes are TRBV5-1 and TRBJ2-7; TRBD1 aligns across 9 bases. CDR1 and CDR2 (germline): SGHRS, YFSETQ. This CDR3 comprises 14 residues. Trimming took 1 base from V and 9 from J; bases not matched to a gene: 8. Here the CDR3 DNA reads TGCGCCAGCAGCTTGCCCGGGACAGGGAATATGCAGTACTTC. Residues: CASSLPGTGNMQYF.

The rearrangement joins TRBV6-1 to TRBJ1-2; D gene uncertain. Germline-derived CDR1 and CDR2 are MNHNS and SASEGT. The CDR3 covers 13 residues. Trimming removed 5 bases at V and 1 base at J, with 8 bases between. In DNA, the CDR3 is TGTGCCAGCAGTAAAACACGTAACTATGGCTACACCTTC. This sequence encodes CASSKTRNYGYTF.

The CDR3 coding sequence is TGTGCCAGCGGACTAGCGGGGGGCACAGATACGCAGTATTTT. Its protein is CASGLAGGTDTQYF. J is TRBJ2-3 and V is TRBV10-3; 13 bases align to TRBD2. Germline CDR1 is ENHRY and CDR2 is SYGVKD. J lost 1 base, V lost 10 bases, and 2 bases had no gene match. The CDR3 has 14 residues.

This chain uses TRBV5-1 with TRBJ2-3; TRBD2 aligns across 7 bases. This CDR3 contains 14 residues. The V and J ends lost 2 bases and 4 bases, in that order; junction bases with no gene match: 4. Germline V CDR1 and CDR2: SGHRS, YFSETQ. CDR3: CASSFGGVPDTQYF. CDR3 nucleotide sequence: TGCGCCAGCAGCTTTGGGGGGGTACCAGATACGCAGTATTTT.

This clone was seen a single time. This rearrangement joins TRBV7-8 to TRBJ2-5; tentatively, D is TRBD2 (5 bases). The CDR3 sequence is 14 residues long. The germline V gene has CDR1 SGHVS and CDR2 FQNEAQ. V was cut by 0 bases and J by 5 bases, with 10 bases left in between. This CDR3 is CASSLAAGGETQYF. CDR3 coding DNA: TGTGCCAGCAGCTTAGCCGCGGGCGGGGAGACCCAGTACTTC.

This chain links TRBV15 with TRBJ2-7; D is unresolved. Trimming pared 0 bases from V and 0 bases from J, leaving 6 bases between. This CDR3 comprises 14 residues. Germline CDR1 reads LNHNV; CDR2 reads YYDKDF (reference sequence). The CDR3 DNA reads as TGTGCCACCAGCAGAGACCCAGGCTCCTACGAGCAGTACTTC. Translation: CATSRDPGSYEQYF. Complete variable domain (other parts from reference TRBV15 and TRBJ2-7): DAMVIQNPRYQVTQFGKPVTLSCSQTLNHNVMYWYQQKSSQAPKLLFHYYDKDFNNEADTPDNFQSRRPNTSFCFLDIRSPGLGDTAMYLCATSRDPGSYEQYFGPGTRLTVT.